Presented here are 18 T cell receptor beta chains from one specimen sequenced in a study of blood T cell repertoires in COVID-19. Using immunoSEQ multiplex PCR, the repertoire was profiled, and TCRdb retains in-frame clones only, with some absent. The data contain 200,000 to 250,000 clones, 83% of them seen just once; the ten biggest clones take up about 7.4%. The source material was peripheral blood. Every receptor here comes from a woman in her 50s with acute or convalescent COVID-19.

V is TRBV18 and J is TRBJ1-2; no firm D call. Germline V gives CDR1 KGHSH, CDR2 LQKENI. The CDR3 is made up of 13 amino acids. V was pared by 2 bases and J by 5 bases, with 9 bases between. Here the CDR3 reads CASSPWSLYGYTF. The CDR3 DNA reads as TGTGCCAGCTCACCATGGTCTCTATATGGCTACACCTTC. Using reference TRBV18 and TRBJ1-2 for the parts outside the CDR3, the full variable domain is NAGVMQNPRHLVRRRGQEARLRCSPMKGHSHVYWYRQLPEEGLKFMVYLQKENIIDESGMPKERFSAEFPKEGPSILRIQQVVRGDSAAYFCASSPWSLYGYTFGSGTRLTVV.

The V call is TRBV19, the J call TRBJ2-5, with 14 positions matching TRBD2. Germline-derived CDR1 and CDR2 are LNHDA and SQIVND (reference sequence). With V trimmed by 6 bases and J by 4 bases, 7 bases remained unmatched. This CDR3 spans 16 amino acids. The CDR3 region is CASSPTSGGASETQYF. Written as DNA, the CDR3 is TGTGCCAGTAGCCCGACTAGCGGGGGGGCTTCAGAGACCCAGTACTTC.

The V gene is TRBV7-2, the J gene TRBJ1-2, with D possibly being TRBD1 (6 bases). The V end was cut by 5 bases, the J end by 2 bases, with 15 bases between. The CDR3 is 15 amino acids. The V gene's germline CDR1 is SGHTA and CDR2 FQGNSA. CDR3 sequence: CASSRSGGANYGYTF. Written as DNA, the CDR3 is TGTGCCAGCAGCCGTTCGGGGGGGGCGAACTATGGCTACACCTTC.

The rearrangement links TRBV19 to TRBJ2-2, with a possible D match to TRBD1 (6 bases). This CDR3 region has 12 residues. Germline V gene lookup returns CDR1 LNHDA and CDR2 SQIVND (reference sequence). Trimming pared 4 bases from V and 13 bases from J, leaving 13 bases between. CDR3 coding DNA: TGTGCCAGTAGTACCTTAACAGGGCCGCTGTTTTTT. Translating it yields CASSTLTGPLFF.

The V gene is TRBV7-9, the J gene TRBJ2-7, with TRBD1 identical over 10 bases. The CDR3 totals 15 residues. The junction had 7 bases not matched to a gene; V was cut back by 4 bases and J by 4 bases. Germline loops: CDR1 SEHNR, CDR2 FQNEAQ (reference sequence). In DNA form, the CDR3 reads TGTGCCAGCAGCTCACCCGGGACAGGGGTATACGAGCAGTACTTC. Translating it yields CASSSPGTGVYEQYF.

The chain employs TRBV6-6 and TRBJ1-4; 8 bases align to TRBD1. V was pared by 7 bases and J by 5 bases, with 9 bases of the junction left unmatched. The CDR3 has 15 residues. CDR1 and CDR2 from the germline V gene are MNHNY and SVGAGI (reference sequence). CDR3 in DNA: TGTGCCAGCAACCCGACGGACAGGGCCAATGAAAAACTGTTTTTT. Amino acids: CASNPTDRANEKLFF.

The chain combines TRBV7-2 with TRBJ1-2; D perhaps matches TRBD1 (5 bases). V lost 1 base, J lost 8 bases, and 17 bases lay in between. Germline V gene lookup returns CDR1 SGHTA and CDR2 FQGNSA. This CDR3 has 15 amino acids. In DNA form, the CDR3 reads TGTGCCAGCAGCTTAGATGTTTGGGGCAGGGAAGGCTACACCTTC. Amino acid sequence: CASSLDVWGREGYTF.

Only a few counts were recorded for this clone. The chain is built from TRBV6-2 or TRBV6-3 and TRBJ2-1; 11 positions agree with TRBD2. In germline, CDR1 is MNHEY, CDR2 SVGEGT. The CDR3 totals 18 residues. J was trimmed by 0 bases and V by 4 bases; bases with no gene match: 8. Here the CDR3 reads CASSSPLAGAYSYNEQFF. The DNA of the CDR3 is TGTGCCAGCAGTTCCCCACTAGCGGGGGCCTACTCCTACAATGAGCAGTTCTTC.

This clone showed up just once. The J gene is TRBJ1-5, the V gene TRBV28; D might be TRBD1 (6 bases). The V gene's germline CDR1 is MDHEN and CDR2 SYDVKM. The CDR3 loop spans 16 amino acids. V dropped 6 bases and J dropped 3 bases, with 18 bases sitting between them. CDR3 in amino acids: CASRDATGRNNQPQHF. CDR3 coding DNA: TGTGCCAGCAGGGATGCGACAGGCAGGAACAATCAGCCCCAGCATTTT.

J is TRBJ2-1 and V is TRBV2; 14 bases map to TRBD2. CDR1 and CDR2 from the germline V gene are SNHLY and FYNNEI. The J segment lost 8 bases and the V segment lost 5 bases, leaving 5 bases of the junction unmatched. This CDR3 contains 15 residues. In DNA form, the CDR3 reads TGTGCCAGCAGTCCCAGGACTAGCGGGGGGTATGAGCAGTTCTTC. Residues: CASSPRTSGGYEQFF.

This clone was detected a few times. V is TRBV5-1 and J is TRBJ2-3; the D gene is possibly TRBD2 (6 bases). The CDR3 length is 15 residues. Trimming took 3 bases from V and 4 from J, leaving 15 bases between them. Per the germline V gene, CDR1 is SGHRS and CDR2 is YFSETQ. CDR3 protein: CASSSGMGGADTQYF. The CDR3 region has the DNA TGCGCCAGCAGCTCGGGTATGGGGGGAGCAGATACGCAGTATTTT. The full variable domain, in which reference TRBV5-1 and TRBJ2-3 provide the parts outside the CDR3, is KAGVTQTPRYLIKTRGQQVTLSCSPISGHRSVSWYQQTPGQGLQFLFEYFSETQRNKGNFPGRFSGRQFSNSRSEMNVSTLELGDSALYLCASSSGMGGADTQYFGPGTRLTVL.

The genes are TRBV5-1 and TRBJ2-2, with 9 positions matching TRBD2. V lost 7 bases and J lost 3; bases outside the gene matches: 1. The CDR3 is made up of 13 amino acids. Germline V lookup: CDR1 SGHRS, CDR2 YFSETQ. CDR3 in amino acids: CASAGGYTGELFF. In nucleotides, the CDR3 is TGCGCCAGCGCGGGGGGGTACACCGGGGAGCTGTTTTTT.

This clone was observed once. The chain links TRBV6-5 to TRBJ1-2, with D possibly TRBD1 on 6 matching bases. CDR3 size: 13 residues. The V end lost 10 bases, the J end lost 0 bases, and 12 bases lay between the germline ends. Germline CDR1 and CDR2: MNHEY and SVGAGI. CDR3: CATRTETNYGYTF. DNA of the CDR3: TGTGCCACCAGGACAGAAACTAACTATGGCTACACCTTC.

By share of the sample, this clone is medium-sized. This same CDR3 is encoded by further DNA sequences in the sample. The chain couples TRBV19 to TRBJ2-7, with 7 bases fitting TRBD1. The V gene end was trimmed by 1 base and the J gene end by 1 base; junction bases not matched to a gene: 1. Germline CDR1 is LNHDA and CDR2 is SQIVND (reference sequence). CDR3 length: 14 amino acids. The CDR3 coding sequence is TGTGCCAGTAGTATAGGGACAGGATCCTACGAGCAGTACTTC. As protein: CASSIGTGSYEQYF.

CDR3 sequence (DNA): TGTGCCAGCAGCCAAGAAGGGGGGGCGGCAGAGACCCAGTACTTC. This encodes CASSQEGGAAETQYF. The chain has TRBV4-2 and TRBJ2-5, with D tentatively TRBD2 (7 bases). The V and J ends lost 0 bases and 4 bases respectively, with 12 bases between them. CDR1 and CDR2 from the germline V gene are LGHNA and YNFKEQ. This CDR3 is 15 amino acids long.

This clone was detected only once. Other DNA sequences within the sample encode an identical CDR3. V gene TRBV11-2 combines with J gene TRBJ2-7, with 10 bases fitting TRBD2. The germline V gene encodes CDR1 SGHAT and CDR2 FQNNGV. After removal of 3 bases from V and 7 bases from J, the junction contained 18 bases not matched to a gene. The CDR3 sequence is 18 residues long. CDR3 residues: CASSLDVSGRPNPGEQYF. The CDR3 nucleotides read TGTGCCAGCAGCTTGGATGTTAGCGGGAGGCCAAACCCGGGAGAGCAGTACTTC. The full variable domain, its missing parts supplied by reference TRBV11-2 and TRBJ2-7, is EAGVAQSPRYKIIEKRQSVAFWCNPISGHATLYWYQQILGQGPKLLIQFQNNGVVDDSQLPKDRFSAERLKGVDSTLKIQPAKLEDSAVYLCASSLDVSGRPNPGEQYFGPGTRLTVT.

The chain joins TRBV2 to TRBJ2-1; D may be TRBD2 (6 bases). The CDR3 length is 15 residues. Germline CDR1 is SNHLY and CDR2 is FYNNEI. The V gene lost 6 bases and the J gene lost 0 bases, with 12 bases spanning the gap. The CDR3, as DNA: TGTGCCAGCAGGACTAGAGTGGGCTCCTACAATGAGCAGTTCTTC. Its protein is CASRTRVGSYNEQFF. Together with reference TRBV2 and TRBJ2-1, the CDR3 gives the full variable domain: EPEVTQTPSHQVTQMGQEVILRCVPISNHLYFYWYRQILGQKVEFLVSFYNNEISEKSEIFDDQFSVERPDGSNFTLKIRSTKLEDSAMYFCASRTRVGSYNEQFFGPGTRLTVL.

This clone was observed once. The chain employs TRBV10-3 and TRBJ1-2; D gene uncertain. The CDR3 runs to 14 residues. V lost 0 bases to trimming and J lost 4 bases, with 9 bases between them. Germline V gene sequence: CDR1 ENHRY, CDR2 SYGVKD. The CDR3 here is CAISESTGSYGYTF. The CDR3 DNA is TGTGCCATCAGTGAGTCGACGGGGAGCTATGGCTACACCTTC.